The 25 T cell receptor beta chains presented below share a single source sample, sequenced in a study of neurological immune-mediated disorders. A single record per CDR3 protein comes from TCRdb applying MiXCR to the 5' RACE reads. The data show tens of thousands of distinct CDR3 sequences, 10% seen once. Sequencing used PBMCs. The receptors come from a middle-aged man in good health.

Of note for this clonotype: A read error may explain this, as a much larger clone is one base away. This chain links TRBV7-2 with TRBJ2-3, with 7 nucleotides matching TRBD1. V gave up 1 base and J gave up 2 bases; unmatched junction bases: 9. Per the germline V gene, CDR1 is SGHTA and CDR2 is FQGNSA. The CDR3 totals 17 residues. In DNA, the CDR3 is TGTGCCAGCAGCTTAGGGACAGGTTATCCTATCACAGATACGCAGTATTTT. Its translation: CASSLGTGYPITDTQYF.

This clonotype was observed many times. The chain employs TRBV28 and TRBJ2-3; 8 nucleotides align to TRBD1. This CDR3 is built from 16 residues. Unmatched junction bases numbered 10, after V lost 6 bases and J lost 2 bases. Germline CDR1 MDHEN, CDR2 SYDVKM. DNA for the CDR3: TGTGCCAGCAGATCACAGGGGGTAATACTCACAGATACGCAGTATTTT. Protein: CASRSQGVILTDTQYF.

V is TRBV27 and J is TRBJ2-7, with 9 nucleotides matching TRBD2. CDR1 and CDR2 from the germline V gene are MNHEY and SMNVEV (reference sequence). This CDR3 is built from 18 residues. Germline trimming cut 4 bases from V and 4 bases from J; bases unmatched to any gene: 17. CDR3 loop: CASSSPAHLAGSVYEQYF. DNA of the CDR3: TGTGCCAGCAGTTCCCCCGCCCATCTAGCGGGGTCCGTTTACGAGCAGTACTTC.

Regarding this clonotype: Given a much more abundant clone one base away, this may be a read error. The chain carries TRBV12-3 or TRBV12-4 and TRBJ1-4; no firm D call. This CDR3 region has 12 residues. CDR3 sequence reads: CASSLANENLFF. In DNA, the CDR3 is TGTGCCAGCAGTTTGGCTAATGAAAACCTGTTTTTT.

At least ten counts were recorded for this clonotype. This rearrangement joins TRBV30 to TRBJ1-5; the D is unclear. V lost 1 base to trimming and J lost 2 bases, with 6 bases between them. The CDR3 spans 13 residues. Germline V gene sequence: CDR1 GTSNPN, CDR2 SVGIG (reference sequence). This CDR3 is CAWSGGGNQPQHF. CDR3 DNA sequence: TGTGCCTGGAGTGGTGGAGGCAATCAGCCCCAGCATTTT. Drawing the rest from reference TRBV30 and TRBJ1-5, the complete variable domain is SQTIHQWPATLVQPVGSPLSLECTVEGTSNPNLYWYRQAAGRGLQLLFYSVGIGQISSEVPQNLSASRPQDRQFILSSKKLLLSDSGFYLCAWSGGGNQPQHFGDGTRLSIL.

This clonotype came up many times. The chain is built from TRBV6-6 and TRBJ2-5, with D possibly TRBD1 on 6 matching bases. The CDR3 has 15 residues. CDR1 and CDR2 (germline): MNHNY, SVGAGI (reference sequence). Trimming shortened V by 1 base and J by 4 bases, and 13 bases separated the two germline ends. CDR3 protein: CASSYWRETGETQYF. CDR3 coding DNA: TGTGCCAGCAGTTACTGGAGAGAGACAGGAGAGACCCAGTACTTC.

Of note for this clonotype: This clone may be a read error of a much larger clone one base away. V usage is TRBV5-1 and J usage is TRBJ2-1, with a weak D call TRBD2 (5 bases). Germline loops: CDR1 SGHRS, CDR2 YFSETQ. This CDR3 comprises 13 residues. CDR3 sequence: CASSLGGRWEPFF. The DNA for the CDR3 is TGCGCCAGCAGCTTGGGTGGTCGGTGGGAGCCGTTCTTC.

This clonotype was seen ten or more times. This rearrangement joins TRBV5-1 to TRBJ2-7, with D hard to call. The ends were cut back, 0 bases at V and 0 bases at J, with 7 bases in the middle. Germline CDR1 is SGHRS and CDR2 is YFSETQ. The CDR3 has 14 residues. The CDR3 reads CASSLADGSYEQYF. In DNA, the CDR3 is TGCGCCAGCAGCTTGGCCGATGGCTCCTACGAGCAGTACTTC.

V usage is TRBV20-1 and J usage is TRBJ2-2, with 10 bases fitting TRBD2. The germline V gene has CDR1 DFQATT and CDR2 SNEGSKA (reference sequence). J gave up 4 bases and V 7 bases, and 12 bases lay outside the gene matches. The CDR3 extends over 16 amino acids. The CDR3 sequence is CSVGLAGAGGTGELFF. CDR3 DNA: TGCAGTGTAGGCCTAGCGGGAGCAGGGGGCACCGGGGAGCTGTTTTTT.

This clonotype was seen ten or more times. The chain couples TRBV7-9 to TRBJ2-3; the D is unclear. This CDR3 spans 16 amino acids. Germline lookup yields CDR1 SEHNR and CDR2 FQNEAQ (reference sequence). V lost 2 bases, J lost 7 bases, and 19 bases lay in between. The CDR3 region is CASSLLTDSFSNTQYF. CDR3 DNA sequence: TGTGCCAGCAGCTTATTAACAGATTCCTTCTCGAATACGCAGTATTTT.

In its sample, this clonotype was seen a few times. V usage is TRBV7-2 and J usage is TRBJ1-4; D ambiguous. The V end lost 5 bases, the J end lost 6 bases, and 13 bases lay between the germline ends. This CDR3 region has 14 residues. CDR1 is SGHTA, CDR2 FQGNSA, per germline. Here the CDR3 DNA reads TGTGCCAGCAGCCAGTATGTCGCGGATGAAAAACTGTTTTTT. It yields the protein CASSQYVADEKLFF.

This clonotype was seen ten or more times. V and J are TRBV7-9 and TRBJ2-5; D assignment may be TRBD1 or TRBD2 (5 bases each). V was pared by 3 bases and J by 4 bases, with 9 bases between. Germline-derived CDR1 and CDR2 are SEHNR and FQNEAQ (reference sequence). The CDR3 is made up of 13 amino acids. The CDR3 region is CASSFGGRETQYF. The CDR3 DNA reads TGTGCCAGCAGCTTTGGGGGTCGAGAGACCCAGTACTTC.

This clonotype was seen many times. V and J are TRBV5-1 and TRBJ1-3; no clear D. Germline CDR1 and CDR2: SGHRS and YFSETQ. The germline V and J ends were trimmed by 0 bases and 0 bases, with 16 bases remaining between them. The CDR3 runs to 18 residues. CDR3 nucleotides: TGCGCCAGCAGCTTGGTAGTCGGAGGCTCCAACTCTGGAAACACCATATATTTT. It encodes CASSLVVGGSNSGNTIYF.

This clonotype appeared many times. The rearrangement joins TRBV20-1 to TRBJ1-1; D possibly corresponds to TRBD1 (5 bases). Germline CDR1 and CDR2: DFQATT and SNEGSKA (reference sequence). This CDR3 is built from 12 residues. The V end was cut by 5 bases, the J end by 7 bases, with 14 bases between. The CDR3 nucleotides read TGCAGTGCTTCCGGGACGTACATTGAAGCTTTCTTT. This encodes CSASGTYIEAFF.

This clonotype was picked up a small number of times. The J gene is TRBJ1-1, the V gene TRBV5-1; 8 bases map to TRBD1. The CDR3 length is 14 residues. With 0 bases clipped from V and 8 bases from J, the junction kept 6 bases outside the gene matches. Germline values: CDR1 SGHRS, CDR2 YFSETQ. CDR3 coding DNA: TGCGCCAGCAGCTTGGGGGGGACAGGATCGGAAGCTTTCTTT. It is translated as CASSLGGTGSEAFF.

CDR3 bases: TGTGCCAGCAGCTCCTGGACCCAAGAGACCCAGTACTTC. It translates to CASSSWTQETQYF. The V and J genes are TRBV7-9 and TRBJ2-5; D call uncertain. With 4 bases removed from V and 1 base from J, the gap between germline ends came to 7 bases. The CDR3 is 13 amino acids. The germline V gene encodes CDR1 SEHNR and CDR2 FQNEAQ (reference sequence).

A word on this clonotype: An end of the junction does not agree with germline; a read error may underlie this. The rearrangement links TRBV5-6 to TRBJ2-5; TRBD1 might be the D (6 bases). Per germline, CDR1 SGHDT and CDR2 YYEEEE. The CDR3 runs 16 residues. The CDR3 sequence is CSSSDIGQGTGETQYF. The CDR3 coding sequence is TGTTCCAGCAGTGACATCGGGCAGGGGACGGGAGAGACCCAGTACTTC.

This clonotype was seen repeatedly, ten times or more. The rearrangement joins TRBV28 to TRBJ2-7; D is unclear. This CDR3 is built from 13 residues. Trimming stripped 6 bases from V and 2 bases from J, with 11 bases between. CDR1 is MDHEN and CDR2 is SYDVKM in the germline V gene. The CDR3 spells CASRGRITYEQYF. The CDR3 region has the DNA TGTGCCAGCAGAGGAAGGATCACCTACGAGCAGTACTTC.

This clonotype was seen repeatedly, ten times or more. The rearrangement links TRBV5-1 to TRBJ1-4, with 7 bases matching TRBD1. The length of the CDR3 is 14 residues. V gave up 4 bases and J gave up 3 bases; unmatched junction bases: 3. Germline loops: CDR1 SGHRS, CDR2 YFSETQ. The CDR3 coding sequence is TGCGCCAGCAGCGTAGGGGGCTCTAATGAAAAACTGTTTTTT. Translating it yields CASSVGGSNEKLFF.

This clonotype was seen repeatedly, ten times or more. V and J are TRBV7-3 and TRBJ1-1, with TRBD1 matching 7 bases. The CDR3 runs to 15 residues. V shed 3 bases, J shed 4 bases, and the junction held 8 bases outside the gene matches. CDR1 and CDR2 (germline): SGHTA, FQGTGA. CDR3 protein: CASSFRASGGTEAFF. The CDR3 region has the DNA TGTGCCAGCAGCTTCCGAGCCTCAGGGGGCACTGAAGCTTTCTTT.

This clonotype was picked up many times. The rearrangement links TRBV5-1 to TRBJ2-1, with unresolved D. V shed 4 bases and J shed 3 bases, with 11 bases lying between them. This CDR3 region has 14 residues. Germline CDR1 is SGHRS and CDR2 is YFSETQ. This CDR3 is CASSPGPGYNEQFF. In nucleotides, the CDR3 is TGCGCCAGCAGCCCGGGTCCGGGCTACAATGAGCAGTTCTTC.

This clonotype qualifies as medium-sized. CDR3 coding DNA: TGTGCCAGCAGCTCCCCCGTTCCCACCTACAATGAGCAGTTCTTC. Translating it yields CASSSPVPTYNEQFF. The V gene is TRBV7-8, the J gene TRBJ2-1; D call uncertain. V lost 4 bases, J lost 2 bases, and 12 bases lay in between. The CDR3 is 15 amino acids. Germline V gene sequence: CDR1 SGHVS, CDR2 FQNEAQ.

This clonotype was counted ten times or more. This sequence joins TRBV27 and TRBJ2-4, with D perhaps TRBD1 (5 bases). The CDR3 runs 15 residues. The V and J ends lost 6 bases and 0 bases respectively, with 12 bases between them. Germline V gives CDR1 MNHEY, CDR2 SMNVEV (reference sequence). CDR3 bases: TGTGCCAGCAGACCAACAGGAGTAGCCAAAAACATTCAGTACTTC. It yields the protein CASRPTGVAKNIQYF.

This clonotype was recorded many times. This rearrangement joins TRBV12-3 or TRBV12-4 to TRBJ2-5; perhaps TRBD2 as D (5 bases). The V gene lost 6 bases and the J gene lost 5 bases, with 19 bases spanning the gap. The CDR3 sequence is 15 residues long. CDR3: CASSLGEGFRETQYF. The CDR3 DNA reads TGTGCCAGCAGCTTGGGCGAGGGATTTAGGGAGACCCAGTACTTC.

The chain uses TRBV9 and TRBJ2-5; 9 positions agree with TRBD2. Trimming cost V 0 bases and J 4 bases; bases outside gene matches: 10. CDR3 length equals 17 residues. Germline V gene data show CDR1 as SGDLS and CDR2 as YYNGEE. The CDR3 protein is CASSVGSSGGSGETQYF. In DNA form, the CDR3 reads TGTGCCAGCAGCGTAGGTAGTAGCGGGGGAAGCGGAGAGACCCAGTACTTC. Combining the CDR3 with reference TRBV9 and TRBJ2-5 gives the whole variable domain DSGVTQTPKHLITATGQRVTLRCSPRSGDLSVYWYQQSLDQGLQFLIQYYNGEERAKGNILERFSAQQFPDLHSELNLSSLELGDSALYFCASSVGSSGGSGETQYFGPGTRLLVL.